Presented here are 9 T cell receptor beta chains from one specimen sequenced in a study of molecular identifiers for immune sequencing clone quantification. TCRdb itself ran the PCR reads through MiXCR, one entry per CDR3 protein. There are 300,000 to 350,000 distinct CDR3 sequences in the sample; about a fifth occur only once, and approximately 0.83% lies in the top ten. The sequencing input was naive CD8+ T cells from blood, with Jurkat cell RNA spiked in. Subset denoted: FACS-sorted CD8+CD4-CCR7+CD45RA+ naive T cells. These receptors came from a human donor in good health. Some libraries in this study had Jurkat cell RNA spiked in.

Ten or more counts support this clonotype. CDR3: CASSQYRGLHPNTEAFF. DNA of the CDR3: TGTGCCAGCAGCCAATACAGGGGACTACACCCGAACACTGAAGCTTTCTTT. The V and J genes are TRBV14 and TRBJ1-1, with TRBD1 matching 7 bases. The germline gives CDR1 SGHDN, CDR2 FVKESK. Trimming took 2 bases from V and 1 from J; bases not matched to a gene: 10. The CDR3 totals 17 residues.

This clonotype was counted many times. The chain uses TRBV6-5 and TRBJ1-2; no clear D. The CDR3 length is 13 residues. With 3 bases removed from V and 2 bases from J, the gap between germline ends came to 7 bases. CDR1 and CDR2 (germline): MNHEY, SVGAGI. The CDR3 nucleotides are TGTGCCAGCAGTTATACAGAAAACTATGGCTACACCTTC. Its translation: CASSYTENYGYTF.

This clonotype has ten or more counts. The chain uses TRBV18 and TRBJ2-7; TRBD2 might be the D (5 bases). Trimming cost V 6 bases and J 0 bases, with 15 bases left between them. CDR3 length equals 15 residues. CDR1 and CDR2 (germline): KGHSH, LQKENI. The CDR3 loop reads CASSAPEGGSYEQYF. As DNA, the CDR3 is TGTGCCAGCTCGGCCCCAGAGGGCGGCTCCTACGAGCAGTACTTC. The variable domain in full, with the rest retrieved from reference TRBV18 and TRBJ2-7, is NAGVMQNPRHLVRRRGQEARLRCSPMKGHSHVYWYRQLPEEGLKFMVYLQKENIIDESGMPKERFSAEFPKEGPSILRIQQVVRGDSAAYFCASSAPEGGSYEQYFGPGTRLTVT.

In this sample, this clonotype turned up many times. For the CDR3, the DNA is TGTGCCAGCAGCTTATTTAGTAGCGAGCAGTACTTC. Amino acids: CASSLFSSEQYF. This chain links TRBV7-2 with TRBJ2-7; D not resolved. This CDR3 region has 12 residues. V gave up 2 bases and J gave up 6 bases, with 8 bases separating them. CDR1 is SGHTA and CDR2 is FQGNSA in the germline V gene. The full variable domain, with the rest looked up from reference TRBV7-2 and TRBJ2-7, is GAGVSQSPSNKVTEKGKDVELRCDPISGHTALYWYRQSLGQGLEFLIYFQGNSAPDKSGLPSDRFSAERTGGSVSTLTIQRTQQEDSAVYLCASSLFSSEQYFGPGTRLTVT.

Points on this clonotype: Germline and junction disagree at one end, which may indicate a read error. The V call is TRBV27, the J call TRBJ1-4; no clear D. The CDR3 contains 12 residues. Germline-derived CDR1 and CDR2 are MNHEY and SMNVEV (reference sequence). DNA of the CDR3: TGTGCCGGCAGTTCTCATCTCGAAAAACTGTTTTTT. Protein sequence: CAGSSHLEKLFF.

This clonotype was detected many times. The rearrangement joins TRBV5-1 to TRBJ2-7; D might be TRBD1 or TRBD2, each matching 5 bases. V shed 4 bases and J shed 0 bases, with 17 bases lying between them. The CDR3 extends over 16 amino acids. Germline V gives CDR1 SGHRS, CDR2 YFSETQ. CDR3 sequence: CASSALDGAYSYEQYF. CDR3 bases: TGCGCCAGCAGCGCCCTGGACGGGGCCTACTCCTACGAGCAGTACTTC.

This clonotype was seen at least ten times. The V gene is TRBV28, the J gene TRBJ2-7; 9 bases match TRBD2. J lost 6 bases, V lost 6 bases, and 3 bases had no gene match. The CDR3 sequence is 12 residues long. From germline, CDR1 is MDHEN and CDR2 SYDVKM. CDR3 nucleotides: TGTGCCAGCAGCGGACTAGCGCCCGAGCAGTACTTC. Translating gives CASSGLAPEQYF.

With regard to this clonotype: Being one base from a much bigger clone, this may be a read error. V gene TRBV7-9 combines with J gene TRBJ2-7; tentative D call: TRBD2 (5 bases). The CDR3 contains 14 residues. Germline V CDR1 and CDR2: SEHNR, FQNEAQ (reference sequence). The CDR3 region has the DNA TGTGCCAGCAGCCCGCTGGAGGTGGTCTACGAGCAGCACTTC. Translation gives CASSPLEVVYEQHF.

This clonotype occurred many times. The rearrangement links TRBV7-7 to TRBJ1-5; weak D call: TRBD1 (6 bases). V lost 10 bases, J lost 0 bases, and 19 bases lay in between. The CDR3 runs to 16 residues. Germline V CDR1 and CDR2: SSHAT, FNYEAQ (reference sequence). CDR3 protein: CANQLRTEISNQPQHF. CDR3 DNA: TGTGCCAACCAGCTTAGGACAGAGATTAGCAATCAGCCCCAGCATTTT.